The next 21 T cell receptor beta chains were all read from a single sample in a study of graft-versus-host responses after intestinal transplantation. Antigens for these TCRs are unknown. Libraries were prepared by immunoSEQ multiplex PCR; TCRdb keeps only in-frame clonotypes and omits some of them. The table includes about 88,000 clones, about 94% detected once. Sequences were derived from unstimulated CD4+ T cells sorted from spleen or lymph node cells, sampled before transplant. The receptors stem from a human donor who was the organ donor for an intestinal transplant.

The chain combines TRBV10-3 with TRBJ1-6; D perhaps matches TRBD1 (6 bases). The germline V and J ends were trimmed by 3 bases and 9 bases, with 15 bases remaining between them. Per the germline V gene, CDR1 is ENHRY and CDR2 is SYGVKD. The CDR3 length is 15 residues. The CDR3 region has the DNA TGTGCCATCAGTGATGGGGGGGCGAGTGGTTCACCCCTCCACTTT. Translated, it gives CAISDGGASGSPLHF.

The chain carries TRBV5-1 and TRBJ2-1; 10 bases align to TRBD2. V dropped 2 bases and J dropped 4; count of bases not matched to a gene: 3. The CDR3 has 15 amino acids. Germline values: CDR1 SGHRS, CDR2 YFSETQ. This CDR3 reads CASSFLAGAYNEQFF. In DNA form, the CDR3 reads TGCGCCAGCAGCTTCCTAGCGGGGGCATACAATGAGCAGTTCTTC.

The V gene is TRBV4-2, the J gene TRBJ1-3; TRBD1 aligns across 7 bases. This CDR3 is built from 16 residues. Trimming took 2 bases from V and 2 from J; bases not matched to a gene: 6. Germline values: CDR1 LGHNA, CDR2 YNFKEQ. CDR3 loop: CASSQSSGTAGNTIYF. The CDR3 region has the DNA TGTGCCAGCAGCCAATCGTCCGGGACAGCTGGAAACACCATATATTTT.

Comments on this clone: At one of its ends the junction is not consistent with the germline gene, which may arise from a read error. The chain couples TRBV7-7 to TRBJ2-5; a possible D gene is TRBD1 (6 bases). CDR1 SSHAT and CDR2 FNYEAQ come from the germline V gene (reference sequence). CDR3 length equals 15 residues. The DNA of the CDR3 is TGTGCTAGCAGCTTACATTGGACAGTGGCGGAGACCCAGTACTTC. It codes for CASSLHWTVAETQYF.

The chain is built from TRBV18 and TRBJ1-6, with D maybe TRBD1 (5 bases). The CDR3 consists of 15 residues. The germline CDR1 and CDR2 sequences are KGHSH and LQKENI. Trimming stripped 3 bases from V and 7 bases from J, with 13 bases between. CDR3: CASSPGTPDNSPLHF. The CDR3 bases are TGTGCCAGCTCACCGGGGACGCCAGACAATTCACCCCTCCACTTT.

The V call is TRBV18, the J call TRBJ1-2; 7 positions agree with TRBD1. CDR3 length: 12 residues. From germline, CDR1 is KGHSH and CDR2 LQKENI. V was pared by 6 bases and J by 6 bases, with 4 bases of the junction left unmatched. CDR3 protein: CASSPDRNGYTF. CDR3 DNA sequence: TGTGCCAGCTCTCCGGACAGGAATGGCTACACCTTC.

This clone has only one observation. This sequence joins TRBV28 and TRBJ1-1; 7 bases match TRBD1. V lost 6 bases and J lost 8; bases outside the gene matches: 9. The CDR3 contains 13 residues. CDR1 and CDR2 (germline): MDHEN, SYDVKM. The chain's CDR3 is CASRLQGRGEAFF. DNA of the CDR3: TGTGCCAGCAGACTACAGGGCAGGGGGGAAGCTTTCTTT.

This chain joins TRBV16 and TRBJ2-7; perhaps TRBD1 as D (6 bases). CDR3 length: 12 amino acids. V lost 4 bases and J lost 5, with 9 bases in between. Germline assignment: CDR1 KGHSY and CDR2 FQNENV. The CDR3 nucleotides read TGTGCCAGCAGCCGAGACAGGAACGAGCAGTACTTC. This sequence encodes CASSRDRNEQYF.

The rearrangement links TRBV7-9 to TRBJ1-1; 10 nucleotides agree with TRBD1. CDR1 and CDR2 from the germline V gene are SEHNR and FQNEAQ (reference sequence). The CDR3 totals 14 residues. V lost 6 bases and J lost 11; bases outside the gene matches: 12. The CDR3, as DNA: TGTGCCAGCAGTTCCTCTCGACAGGGGGCAGGTGCTTTCTTT. It yields the protein CASSSSRQGAGAFF.

The chain links TRBV19 to TRBJ2-4; unclear D gene. The CDR3 extends over 13 amino acids. Germline values: CDR1 LNHDA, CDR2 SQIVND (reference sequence). Deletions cut 1 base from V and 8 bases from J, with 9 bases between. The CDR3 region is CASSIGAIDIQYF. The DNA of the CDR3 is TGTGCCAGTAGTATAGGGGCTATCGACATTCAGTACTTC.

J is TRBJ2-7 and V is TRBV6-1; D gene ambiguous. CDR3 length: 14 amino acids. V was pared by 8 bases and J by 0 bases, with 14 bases between. CDR1 and CDR2 from the germline V gene are MNHNS and SASEGT. The CDR3 here is CASFPTHSSYEQYF. In DNA form, the CDR3 reads TGTGCCAGCTTCCCTACACACAGCTCCTACGAGCAGTACTTC.

This chain links TRBV9 with TRBJ2-1; possibly TRBD2 for D (5 bases). The germline V gene encodes CDR1 SGDLS and CDR2 YYNGEE. The V gene lost 4 bases and the J gene lost 9 bases, with 17 bases spanning the gap. The CDR3 sequence is 14 residues long. CDR3 in amino acids: CASSLSGNSGEQFF. CDR3 nucleotides: TGTGCCAGCAGCCTCTCGGGAAATTCTGGTGAGCAGTTCTTC.

Written as DNA, the CDR3 is TGTGCCAGCAGTGAAGCGAGGCAGGGGAAGGTTTTCTTT. Translated, it gives CASSEARQGKVFF. The chain is built from TRBV2 and TRBJ1-1; D might be TRBD1 (6 bases). Trimming pared 0 bases from V and 13 bases from J, leaving 15 bases between. The CDR3 loop spans 13 amino acids. Germline lookup yields CDR1 SNHLY and CDR2 FYNNEI.

The chain joins TRBV5-1 to TRBJ1-6, with D maybe TRBD1 (5 bases). The germline gives CDR1 SGHRS, CDR2 YFSETQ. This CDR3 region has 15 residues. The V gene lost 4 bases and the J gene lost 3 bases, with 11 bases spanning the gap. The DNA of the CDR3 is TGCGCCAGCAGCGCCGGGGGACGCTATAATTCACCCCTCCACTTT. Encoded protein: CASSAGGRYNSPLHF.

The CDR3 DNA sequence: TGTGCCAGCAGCTTACCCGACAGCGGGGGGGCATACGAGCAGTACTTC. Protein product: CASSLPDSGGAYEQYF. The V gene is TRBV11-3, the J gene TRBJ2-5; 10 bases map to TRBD2. The assigned J gene may be wrong: the sequence end matches TRBJ2-7 better. This CDR3 has 16 amino acids. Germline V CDR1 and CDR2: SGHNT, YENEEA.

The chain is built from TRBV29-1 and TRBJ2-7; 9 nucleotides match TRBD1. Per germline, CDR1 SQVTM and CDR2 ANQGSEA. The CDR3 has 12 residues. Trimming took 7 bases from V and 4 from J; bases not matched to a gene: 5. The CDR3 here is CSAQGAFYEQYF. CDR3 bases: TGCAGCGCACAGGGGGCGTTTTACGAGCAGTACTTC.

The gene calls are TRBV5-1 and TRBJ1-2; D is ambiguous. The germline gives CDR1 SGHRS, CDR2 YFSETQ. The ends were cut back, 2 bases at V and 8 bases at J, with 10 bases in the middle. The CDR3 is 12 residues long. The CDR3 loop reads CASSFGLEGYTF. DNA for the CDR3: TGCGCCAGCAGCTTTGGGCTCGAAGGCTACACCTTC. The full variable domain, rest sourced from reference TRBV5-1 and TRBJ1-2, is KAGVTQTPRYLIKTRGQQVTLSCSPISGHRSVSWYQQTPGQGLQFLFEYFSETQRNKGNFPGRFSGRQFSNSRSEMNVSTLELGDSALYLCASSFGLEGYTFGSGTRLTVV.

The chain employs TRBV5-1 and TRBJ2-7, with D perhaps matching TRBD2 (6 bases). The CDR3 loop spans 14 amino acids. Germline lookup yields CDR1 SGHRS and CDR2 YFSETQ. Deletions cut 0 bases from V and 2 bases from J, with 9 bases between. The DNA of the CDR3 is TGCGCCAGCAGCTTGGGCGGGGCCGCCTACGAGCAGTACTTC. Its protein is CASSLGGAAYEQYF.

This chain links TRBV4-1 with TRBJ1-1, with 7 bases that match TRBD1. Germline-derived CDR1 and CDR2 are MGHRA and YSYEKL. The ends lost 4 bases at V and 1 base at J; junction bases unmatched: 0. The CDR3 runs 13 residues. CDR3 region: CASSRQGNTEAFF. CDR3 sequence (DNA): TGCGCCAGCAGCCGACAGGGGAACACTGAAGCTTTCTTT.

The chain links TRBV4-2 to TRBJ2-1; 11 bases agree with TRBD1. The CDR3 has 15 amino acids. Germline CDR1 LGHNA, CDR2 YNFKEQ. With V trimmed by 4 bases and J by 6 bases, 5 bases remained unmatched. CDR3 in amino acids: CASSPRDRGGNEQFF. The CDR3 bases are TGTGCCAGCAGCCCCCGGGACAGGGGGGGCAATGAGCAGTTCTTC.

A note on this clone: This sample also contains other DNA sequences that code for the same CDR3. The chain couples TRBV15 to TRBJ1-2; weak D call: TRBD1 (5 bases). Trimming pared 5 bases from V and 4 bases from J, leaving 14 bases between. The CDR3 runs 14 residues. Germline-derived CDR1 and CDR2 are LNHNV and YYDKDF (reference sequence). CDR3: CATSSLGDGYGYTF. The CDR3 DNA follows: TGTGCCACCAGCTCCCTAGGGGATGGCTATGGCTACACCTTC. Together with reference TRBV15 and TRBJ1-2, the CDR3 gives the full variable domain: DAMVIQNPRYQVTQFGKPVTLSCSQTLNHNVMYWYQQKSSQAPKLLFHYYDKDFNNEADTPDNFQSRRPNTSFCFLDIRSPGLGDTAMYLCATSSLGDGYGYTFGSGTRLTVV.